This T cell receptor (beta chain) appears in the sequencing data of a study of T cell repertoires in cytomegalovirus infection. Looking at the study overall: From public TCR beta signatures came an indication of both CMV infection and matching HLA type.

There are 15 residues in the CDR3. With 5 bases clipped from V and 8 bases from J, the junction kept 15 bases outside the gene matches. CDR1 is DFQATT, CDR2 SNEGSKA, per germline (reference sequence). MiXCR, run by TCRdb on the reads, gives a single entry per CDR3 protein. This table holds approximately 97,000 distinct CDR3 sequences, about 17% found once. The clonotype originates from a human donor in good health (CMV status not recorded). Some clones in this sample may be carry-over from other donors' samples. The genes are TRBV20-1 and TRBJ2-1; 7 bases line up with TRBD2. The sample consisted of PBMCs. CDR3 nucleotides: TGCAGTGCTGGTTCTAGGACTAGAATTCTCGATGAGCAGTTCTTC. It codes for CSAGSRTRILDEQFF.